The present T cell receptor beta chain was sequenced within a study of shared clonotypes between healthy human individuals. Study at large: Each donor contributed plates that comprised three CD4 naive, three CD4 memory, two CD8 naive and one CD8 memory.

Adult Caucasians living in Nashville, Tennessee made up all of the donors. The assay was immunoSEQ multiplex PCR, and TCRdb's table has in-frame clones only and misses some. The sample lists more than 2,000,000 clones; over 85% were seen once. The CDR3 covers 14 residues. Trimming shortened V by 4 bases and J by 4 bases, and 15 bases separated the two germline ends. Germline V lookup: CDR1 SGHRS, CDR2 YFSETQ. This receptor was taken from a man younger than 35 in good health. Some clones in this sample may be carry-over from other donors' samples. Material for sequencing was naive CD4+ T cells from PBMCs. The sample's subset: CD45RA+ positively selected. The chain joins TRBV5-1 to TRBJ2-7; no clear D. CDR3 in DNA: TGCGCCAGCAGCCCCGGGTGGTTGGGTTACGAGCAGTACTTC. It specifies CASSPGWLGYEQYF.